This T cell receptor (beta chain) was retrieved from a study of T cells in Graves' hyperthyroidism and ophthalmopathy. Overall study results and limits: In simple terms, a model built on 13 V-J features told ophthalmopathy apart from stable hyperthyroidism.

Diagnoses were established using clinical symptoms, serum thyroxine and TRAb, thyroid ultrasound and orbital computed tomography. RNA transcripts provided the source from which TCR beta CDR3 regions were amplified. During a first-round RT-PCR of the TCR CDR3, the HTBI primer set was used. Using its own MiXCR run on the multiplex PCR reads, TCRdb lists one record per CDR3 protein. The sample carries approximately 430,000 distinct CDR3 sequences, about 15% recorded once. Details on this clonotype: Its antigen is still unknown.

Germline loops: CDR1 MNHEY, CDR2 SMNVEV (reference sequence). The V end was cut by 6 bases, the J end by 4 bases, with 16 bases between. The CDR3 sequence is 14 residues long. The sample was blood. The receptor was isolated from a man younger than 35 with Graves' ophthalmopathy. The chain is built from TRBV27 and TRBJ2-7; a weak D match, TRBD1 (5 bases). CDR3 sequence reads: CASRPRQLYYEQYF. CDR3 in DNA: TGTGCCAGCAGACCCAGACAGCTATATTACGAGCAGTACTTC.